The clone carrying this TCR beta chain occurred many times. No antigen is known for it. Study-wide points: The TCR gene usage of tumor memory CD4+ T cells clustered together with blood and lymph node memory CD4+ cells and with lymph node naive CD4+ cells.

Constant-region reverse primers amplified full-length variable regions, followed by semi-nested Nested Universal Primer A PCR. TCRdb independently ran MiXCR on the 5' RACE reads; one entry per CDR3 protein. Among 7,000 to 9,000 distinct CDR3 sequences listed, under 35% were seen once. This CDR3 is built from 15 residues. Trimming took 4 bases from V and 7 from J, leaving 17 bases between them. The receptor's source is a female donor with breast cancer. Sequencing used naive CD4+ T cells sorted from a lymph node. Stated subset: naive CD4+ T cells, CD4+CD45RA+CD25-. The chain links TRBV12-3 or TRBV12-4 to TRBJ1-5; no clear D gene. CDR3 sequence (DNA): TGTGCCAGCAGTTGGAGCGGACGGACCCACCAGCCCCAGCATTTT. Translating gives CASSWSGRTHQPQHF.